This TCR beta chain was captured by sequencing in a study of blood T cell repertoires in COVID-19. The data were produced by immunoSEQ multiplex PCR, yet TCRdb's version contains in-frame clones alone and is incomplete. This table has some 45,000 clones, under 85% appearing once. The CDR3 runs to 12 residues. CDR1 and CDR2 from the germline V gene are WSHSY and SAAADI. The germline V and J ends were trimmed by 8 bases and 3 bases, with 11 bases remaining between them. Sequenced sample: peripheral blood. The source of this sequence is a woman of 80 years or more with acute or convalescent COVID-19. V usage is TRBV10-2 and J usage is TRBJ2-7; maybe TRBD2 (5 bases). The CDR3 protein is CASCPDFYEQYF. The DNA for the CDR3 is TGCGCCAGCTGCCCGGACTTCTACGAGCAGTACTTC.